These T cell receptor beta chains were read from a single sample in a study of blood T cell repertoires in COVID-19. Repertoires were generated with immunoSEQ multiplex PCR, while TCRdb's copy carries only in-frame clones and drops some. The data show tens of thousands of clones, 76% seen once. The specimen sequenced was peripheral blood. The receptors shown here come from a woman between 45 and 60 years old with active or convalescent COVID-19. Each CDR3 is given with its conserved first and last residue. The order of the fields is D gene, clone size, V gene, J gene, CDR3 DNA, CDR3 protein. D genes are given only for firm matches. Size tells how often a clone was seen (once, few, many) or the class of an expanded clone, and some rows leave it out.

>TRBD2|-|TRBV18|TRBJ2-5
TGTGCCAGCTCACCTCTAGCGGGAGCGGAGACCCAGTACTTC
CASSPLAGAETQYF
>TRBD2|-|TRBV15|TRBJ2-1
TGTGCCACCAGTCGTCCAAGGACTAGAAGCTACAATGAGCAGTTCTTC
CATSRPRTRSYNEQFF
>-|-|TRBV9|TRBJ1-2
TGTGCCAGCAGCGTATCCCCCGGACAGCCAACAGCTAACTATGGCTACACCTTC
CASSVSPGQPTANYGYTF
>-|-|TRBV5-6|TRBJ2-4
TGTGCCAGCAGCTTGGGACTTTACCTAGCCAAAAACATTCAGTACTTC
CASSLGLYLAKNIQYF
>TRBD2|-|TRBV6-6|TRBJ2-2
TGTGCCAGCAGTTCTCCGACTAGCGGGAGGATCGGGGAGCTGTTTTTT
CASSSPTSGRIGELFF
>-|-|TRBV21-1|TRBJ2-5
TGTGCCAGCAGCCTGATAGTAGACACTTTCTCTGAGACCCAGTACTTC
CASSLIVDTFSETQYF
>-|-|TRBV7-3|TRBJ2-5
TGTGCCAGCAGCCCCGGAGGATGGATGGGAGAGACCCAGTACTTC
CASSPGGWMGETQYF
>-|-|TRBV2|TRBJ1-3
TGTGCCAGCAGTGAAGACGCGGCACGAAAGGCGGACACCATATATTTT
CASSEDAARKADTIYF
>-|-|TRBV6-2/TRBV6-3|TRBJ1-5
TGTGCCAGCAGTTACCGCTGGGAGTCCTCGAATCAGCCCCAGCATTTT
CASSYRWESSNQPQHF
>-|-|TRBV7-2|TRBJ1-1
TGTGCCAGCAGCTTAGCCCCACAGGGCTATACGGCTTTCTTT
CASSLAPQGYTAFF
>-|-|TRBV7-9|TRBJ1-2
TGTGCCAGCAGCTTAGACATGTCGAACTATGGCTACACCTTC
CASSLDMSNYGYTF
>-|few|TRBV6-6|TRBJ2-3
TGTGCCAGCAGCCGTGAGTCAGATACGCAGTATTTT
CASSRESDTQYF
>-|-|TRBV3-1/TRBV3-2|TRBJ2-1
TGTGCCAGCAGTCCGGGAGTTCTCTACAATGAGCAGTTCTTC
CASSPGVLYNEQFF
>-|-|TRBV9|TRBJ2-2
TGTGCCAGCAGCGTGTGGGCTAACACCGGGGAGCTGTTTTTT
CASSVWANTGELFF
>-|-|TRBV19|TRBJ1-5
TGTGCCAGTAGCATCGGGGTGGGCAATCAGCCCCAGCATTTT
CASSIGVGNQPQHF
>-|-|TRBV6-2/TRBV6-3|TRBJ2-3
TGTGCCAGCAGCCGGAGGCAAACGCAGTATTTT
CASSRRQTQYF
>-|-|TRBV7-2|TRBJ1-5
TGTGCCAGCAGCTTAGATCCGAGTCAGCCCCAGCATTTT
CASSLDPSQPQHF
>TRBD1|-|TRBV19|TRBJ1-2
TGTGCCAGTAGCCCACAGGGGGAGATCTATGGCTACACCTTC
CASSPQGEIYGYTF
>TRBD1|-|TRBV5-6|TRBJ1-2
TGTGCCAGCAGCTTGGTACGGCAGGGGGCGGGTGGCTACACCTTC
CASSLVRQGAGGYTF
>-|-|TRBV5-4|TRBJ2-3
TGTGCCAGCAGCTTGCCAGGATCGCACGCAGATACGCAGTATTTT
CASSLPGSHADTQYF
>TRBD1|-|TRBV6-2/TRBV6-3|TRBJ1-5
TGTGCCAGCAGCGGACAGGGGATAAATCAGCCCCAGCATTTT
CASSGQGINQPQHF
>-|-|TRBV6-5|TRBJ1-1
TGTGCCAGCTTCAGCCCGAGGGCGGTTGAAGCTTTCTTT
CASFSPRAVEAFF
>-|-|TRBV14|TRBJ2-3
TGTGCCAGCAGCTTGTCCCGTTCCCTTAGCACAGATACGCAGTATTTT
CASSLSRSLSTDTQYF
>-|-|TRBV7-2|TRBJ1-1
TGTGCCAGCAGCTCCCCAGAGGGGGTATCTGAAGCTTTCTTT
CASSSPEGVSEAFF
>TRBD2|-|TRBV18|TRBJ2-3
TGTGCCAGCTCCGGACTAGCGGCCAGCACAGATACGCAGTATTTT
CASSGLAASTDTQYF
>-|-|TRBV28|TRBJ1-4
TGTGCCAGCAGTTTAGGTCTCGGGAGGGAAAAACTGTTTTTT
CASSLGLGREKLFF
>-|-|TRBV7-9|TRBJ1-5
TGTGCCAGCAGCCTATCACCATCGGGGGGGAGCTTAAATCAGCCCCAGCATTTT
CASSLSPSGGSLNQPQHF
>-|once|TRBV19|TRBJ1-5
TGTGCCAGTACCCCGGGGGGTTTTGGTAATCAGCCCCAGCATTTT
CASTPGGFGNQPQHF
>TRBD1|-|TRBV30|TRBJ2-5
TGTGCCTGGAGTGGAATTGCAGGGGGCAACCAAGAGACCCAGTACTTC
CAWSGIAGGNQETQYF
>-|-|TRBV29-1|TRBJ1-1
TGCAGCGTCGCTCCTTTAGTTGGATTCGGTGCGGACACTGAAGCTTTCTTT
CSVAPLVGFGADTEAFF
>-|-|TRBV25-1|TRBJ1-1
TGTGCCAGCAGTGAATATGGTATTCGGTCCCTGACAACTGAAGCTTTCTTT
CASSEYGIRSLTTEAFF
>-|-|TRBV6-2/TRBV6-3|TRBJ2-7
TGTGCCAGCAGTCCCCGGGGAGCCTCCTACGAGCAGTACTTC
CASSPRGASYEQYF
>TRBD1|-|TRBV10-3|TRBJ1-2
TGTGCCATCCCGACAGGGCTGGACTATGGCTACACCTTC
CAIPTGLDYGYTF
>-|-|TRBV19|TRBJ1-4
TGTGCCAGTAGTAAGATGGCCGAAAAACTGTTTTTT
CASSKMAEKLFF
>-|-|TRBV9|TRBJ1-1
TGTGCCAGCAGCCCTAGCCGGGGAGAAGCTTTCTTT
CASSPSRGEAFF
>-|-|TRBV6-6|TRBJ1-5
TGTGCCAGCAGTTACGGCGGTAGCAATCAGCCCCAGCATTTT
CASSYGGSNQPQHF
>TRBD2|-|TRBV24-1|TRBJ2-1
TGTGCCACCAGTGGGGGGCTAGCGGGAGTTTACCGTGAGCAGTTCTTC
CATSGGLAGVYREQFF
>-|-|TRBV2|TRBJ1-4
TGTGCCAGCACCCCGGACAGATCGGACGAAAAACTGTTTTTT
CASTPDRSDEKLFF
>-|many|TRBV2|TRBJ1-5
TGTGCCAGCAGCCCTCTGACAGGTAGCAATCAGCCCCAGCATTTT
CASSPLTGSNQPQHF
>-|-|TRBV16|TRBJ1-1
TGTGCCAGCAGCCCTTATCCCAGGGGTGAAGCTTTCTTT
CASSPYPRGEAFF
>TRBD1|-|TRBV27|TRBJ1-1
TGTGCCAGCTTCCGGGACAGGGTTGGCACTGAAGCTTTCTTT
CASFRDRVGTEAFF
>-|-|TRBV23-1|TRBJ1-3
TGCGCCAGCAGTCAATCGTACAGGGCGGGAAACACCATATATTTT
CASSQSYRAGNTIYF
>TRBD2|few|TRBV25-1|TRBJ2-1
TGTGCCAGCAGCTACGGGACTAGCGGGAGACTAGATGAGCAGTTCTTC
CASSYGTSGRLDEQFF
>-|few|TRBV18|TRBJ2-7
TGTGCCAGCTCACCTTCACAGGGGGAGGGGGAGCAGTACTTC
CASSPSQGEGEQYF
>TRBD2|-|TRBV5-1|TRBJ2-7
TGCGCCAGCAGCCCAATAGCGGGATCGACCTACGAGCAGTACTTC
CASSPIAGSTYEQYF
>-|few|TRBV4-3|TRBJ2-1
TGCGCCAGCAGCCAAGATCGGTCCTCGGCGGACAATGAGCAGTTCTTC
CASSQDRSSADNEQFF
>TRBD2|-|TRBV24-1|TRBJ2-3
TGTGCCACCAGTGATGGGGCTAGCGGGGATACGCAGTATTTT
CATSDGASGDTQYF
>-|-|TRBV9|TRBJ1-1
TGTGCCAGCAGCAGCACAGTGAGCACTGAAGCTTTCTTT
CASSSTVSTEAFF
>TRBD2|-|TRBV19|TRBJ2-1
TGTGCCAGTAGTATTGGGAGAGAGGGGACTAGCGGCTTCGTCAGTTTCTCCTACAATGAGCAGTTCTTC
CASSIGREGTSGFVSFSYNEQFF
>-|-|TRBV7-9|TRBJ1-5
TGTGCCAGCAGCTTAGACGAGAACCAGCCCCAGCATTTT
CASSLDENQPQHF
>-|-|TRBV10-3|TRBJ2-1
TGTGCCATCAGCGGGAGTCCCAATGAGCAGTTCTTC
CAISGSPNEQFF
>-|-|TRBV5-8|TRBJ2-2
TGTGCCAGCAGCGCCAGGGGTGTTACGAACACCGGGGAGCTGTTTTTT
CASSARGVTNTGELFF
>TRBD1|-|TRBV6-5|TRBJ2-6
TGTGCCAGTGGGACAGGGCTTTCTGGGGCCAACGTCCTGACTTTC
CASGTGLSGANVLTF
>TRBD2|-|TRBV19|TRBJ2-1
TGTGCCAGTAGACACCGAACCGGGACTAGCGGGAGGATGCAGTTCTTC
CASRHRTGTSGRMQFF